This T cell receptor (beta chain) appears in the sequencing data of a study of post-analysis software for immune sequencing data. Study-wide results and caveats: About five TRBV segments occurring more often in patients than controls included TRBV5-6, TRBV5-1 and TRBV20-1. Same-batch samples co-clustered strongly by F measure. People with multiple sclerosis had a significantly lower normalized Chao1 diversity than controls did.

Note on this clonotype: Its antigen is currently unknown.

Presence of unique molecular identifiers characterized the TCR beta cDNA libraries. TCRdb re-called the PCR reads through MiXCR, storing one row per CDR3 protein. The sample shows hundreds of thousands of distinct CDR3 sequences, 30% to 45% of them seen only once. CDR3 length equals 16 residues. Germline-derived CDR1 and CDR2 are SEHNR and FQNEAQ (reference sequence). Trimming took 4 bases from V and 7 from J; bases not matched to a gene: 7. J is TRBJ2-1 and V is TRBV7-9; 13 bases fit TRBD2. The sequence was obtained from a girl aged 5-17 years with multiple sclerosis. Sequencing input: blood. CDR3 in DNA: TGTGCCAGCAGCTCCTGGACTAGCGGGGGAAAGAATGAGCAGTTCTTC. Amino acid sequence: CASSSWTSGGKNEQFF.